This T cell receptor (beta chain) emerged from a study of T-cell memory formation after mild COVID-19. Study context: Largely, TCR clusters stayed within a single donor. Study-wide results and caveats: Clones contracting over day 15 to 85 were CD4/CD8 balanced, with later expanders leaning CD4+.

Details on this clonotype: Antigen specificity is unknown.

TCRdb re-analysed the 5' RACE reads in MiXCR, keeping a single row per CDR3 protein. The table has 350,000 to 450,000 distinct CDR3 sequences, about 15% seen once; the top ten hold about 20%. CDR3 size: 15 residues. Germline CDR1 reads SGDLS; CDR2 reads YYNGEE. With 4 bases removed from V and 11 bases from J, the gap between germline ends came to 19 bases. The TCR comes from a man aged 18 to 30 who had mild COVID-19 (a few samples of this study predate the infection). Cell type and time point are not known. The chain combines TRBV9 with TRBJ1-6; tentative D call: TRBD1 (6 bases). Sequenced material: PBMCs or a T cell subset sorted from them (not recorded which). This CDR3 reads CASSTKGQPGTPLHF. For the CDR3, the DNA is TGTGCCAGCAGCACCAAAGGACAGCCTGGGACACCCCTCCACTTT. Based on the CDR3 plus reference TRBV9 and TRBJ1-6, the full variable domain is DSGVTQTPKHLITATGQRVTLRCSPRSGDLSVYWYQQSLDQGLQFLIQYYNGEERAKGNILERFSAQQFPDLHSELNLSSLELGDSALYFCASSTKGQPGTPLHFGNGTRLTVT.